This TCR beta chain appears in the sequencing data of a study of CD8 T cells in ankylosing spondylitis. Points from the study as a whole: Prior literature has documented some motif variants in synovial fluid and blood from reactive arthritis. Characteristic, it appeared, of ankylosing spondylitis blood was a TCR beta motif of about eight highly homologous variants. Clones linked to disease, bearing a CD8+ phenotype, were relatively rare in peripheral blood. Significant enrichment of disease-linked clones was reported in matched ankylosing spondylitis synovial fluid.

Quantitative 5'-RACE with molecular barcodes produced the TCR beta libraries. TCRdb re-called the 5' RACE reads with MiXCR, one entry per CDR3 protein. The table includes roughly 450,000 distinct CDR3 sequences, roughly 26% detected once. The V segment lost 0 bases and the J segment 6 bases; nucleotides outside the gene matches: 4. Germline V gives CDR1 DFQATT, CDR2 SNEGSKA (reference sequence). CDR3 size: 14 residues. This clonotype was counted many times. The antigen remains unidentified. The sequencing input was blood, either unsorted or a sorted T cell fraction (not recorded which). The sequence was collected from a male donor with ankylosing spondylitis. The V and J genes are TRBV20-1 and TRBJ2-2, with 7 bases that match TRBD2. CDR3 protein: CSARDGRGPGELFF. CDR3 coding DNA: TGCAGTGCTAGAGATGGGAGGGGCCCCGGGGAGCTGTTTTTT.